This TCR beta chain originates from a study of blood T cell repertoires in COVID-19. Study summary: Italy, Spain and the United States were the sources of the convalescent and acute COVID-19 samples. The analysed material was cDNA or gDNA that came from T cells, B-cell-depleted T cells, or PBMCs.

Grouping used clinical history reported by participants in a survey and questionnaire. Per the germline V gene, CDR1 is LNHDA and CDR2 is SQIVND (reference sequence). The CDR3 length is 15 residues. Trimming removed 8 bases from V and 0 bases from J, with 11 bases in between. Methods used by the authors: Amplification of reference gene primers was used by the study to estimate nucleated cell counts. Produced via immunoSEQ multiplex PCR; TCRdb's table is partial and in-frame only. From that table come the V and J calls and clone size; the DNA was used to work out D and trimming. The table lists under 250,000 clones, about 91% of them singletons, with just over 2.5% in the top ten.

This TCR was sampled from a woman aged 25-40 years with acute COVID-19. The specimen was PBMCs or T cells enriched from blood (not recorded which). The gene calls are TRBV19 and TRBJ2-6; D is perhaps TRBD1 (5 bases). The CDR3 loop is CASYGHFSGANVLTF. CDR3 bases: TGTGCCAGTTACGGACACTTCTCTGGGGCCAACGTCCTGACTTTC.